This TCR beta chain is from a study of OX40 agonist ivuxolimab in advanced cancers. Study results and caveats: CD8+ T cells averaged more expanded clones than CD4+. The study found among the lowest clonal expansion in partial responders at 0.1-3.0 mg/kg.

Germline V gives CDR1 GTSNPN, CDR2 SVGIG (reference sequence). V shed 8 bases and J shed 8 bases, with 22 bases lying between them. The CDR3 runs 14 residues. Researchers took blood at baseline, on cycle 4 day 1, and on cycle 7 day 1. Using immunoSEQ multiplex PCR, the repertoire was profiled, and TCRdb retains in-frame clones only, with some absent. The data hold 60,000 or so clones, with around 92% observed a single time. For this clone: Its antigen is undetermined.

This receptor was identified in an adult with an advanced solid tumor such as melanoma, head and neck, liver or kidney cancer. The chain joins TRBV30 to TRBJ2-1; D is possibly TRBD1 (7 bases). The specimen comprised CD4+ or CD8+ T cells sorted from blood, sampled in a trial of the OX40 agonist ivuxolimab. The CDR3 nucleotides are TGTGCCGTGACAGGGAGTTCGGGGGTCCATGAGCAGTTCTTC. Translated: CAVTGSSGVHEQFF.